These 10 T cell receptor beta chains were sequenced from one sample in a study of blood T cell repertoires in COVID-19. Assay: immunoSEQ multiplex PCR; the TCRdb copy retains only in-frame clones and omits some. Among around 65,000 clones listed, roughly 80% were seen once. Specimen: peripheral blood. These receptors originate from a man aged 55 to 70 with acute or convalescent COVID-19.

This chain uses TRBV19 with TRBJ2-1, with TRBD2 matching 11 bases. V was pared by 4 bases and J by 9 bases, with 11 bases of the junction left unmatched. This CDR3 has 16 amino acids. The V gene's germline CDR1 is LNHDA and CDR2 SQIVND (reference sequence). The CDR3 nucleotides are TGTGCCAGTAGTAGCGTAGCGGGGGGGATGAAAGGTGAGCAGTTCTTC. It translates to CASSSVAGGMKGEQFF.

This sequence joins TRBV5-1 and TRBJ1-2, with 9 bases matching TRBD1. The CDR3 has 14 amino acids. The V gene end was trimmed by 3 bases and the J gene end by 4 bases; junction bases not matched to a gene: 4. Germline V lookup: CDR1 SGHRS, CDR2 YFSETQ. The CDR3 protein is CASSSTGGTYGYTF. The CDR3 DNA reads as TGCGCCAGCAGCTCGACAGGGGGAACCTATGGCTACACCTTC.

The chain has TRBV7-8 and TRBJ1-2; D perhaps matches TRBD1 (6 bases). The length of the CDR3 is 12 residues. Trimming left V 5 bases short and J 4 bases short, with 8 bases between. Germline V gives CDR1 SGHVS, CDR2 FQNEAQ. The CDR3 region has the DNA TGTGCCAGCAGCGCGGACAGCTATGGCTACACCTTC. This translates into CASSADSYGYTF. Using reference TRBV7-8 and TRBJ1-2 for the parts outside the CDR3, the full variable domain is GAGVSQSPRYKVAKRGQDVALRCDPISGHVSLFWYQQALGQGPEFLTYFQNEAQLDKSGLPSDRFFAERPEGSVSTLKIQRTQQEDSAVYLCASSADSYGYTFGSGTRLTVV.

The V gene is TRBV4-3, the J gene TRBJ1-5; D remains ambiguous. V was cut by 1 base and J by 3 bases, with 10 bases left in between. This CDR3 has 15 amino acids. Germline CDR1 reads LGHNA; CDR2 reads YSLEER. The CDR3 bases are TGCGCCAGCAGCCAAGGAGTCAACCTCAATCAGCCCCAGCATTTT. It encodes CASSQGVNLNQPQHF.

The chain links TRBV7-8 to TRBJ1-5; a weak D match, TRBD1 (6 bases). This CDR3 contains 19 residues. V gave up 1 base and J gave up 6 bases, with 25 bases separating them. Germline lookup yields CDR1 SGHVS and CDR2 FQNEAQ. This chain's CDR3 is CASSLVPPNLAGAIQPQHF. The CDR3 coding sequence is TGTGCCAGCAGCTTAGTGCCTCCTAATTTGGCAGGGGCTATTCAGCCCCAGCATTTT. The complete variable domain, with remaining parts taken from reference TRBV7-8 and TRBJ1-5, reads GAGVSQSPRYKVAKRGQDVALRCDPISGHVSLFWYQQALGQGPEFLTYFQNEAQLDKSGLPSDRFFAERPEGSVSTLKIQRTQQEDSAVYLCASSLVPPNLAGAIQPQHFGDGTRLSIL.

The CDR3 sequence is CASSPNTGGHGYTF. CDR3 in DNA: TGCGCCAGCAGCCCAAACACAGGGGGCCATGGCTACACCTTC. The chain carries TRBV4-3 and TRBJ1-2; 9 nucleotides agree with TRBD1. The germline gives CDR1 LGHNA, CDR2 YSLEER. The CDR3 is made up of 14 amino acids. V shed 4 bases, J shed 6 bases, and the junction held 6 bases outside the gene matches.

This clone appeared a few times. The J gene is TRBJ1-2, the V gene TRBV7-2; tentatively, D is TRBD1 (6 bases). Trimming removed 5 bases at V and 2 bases at J, with 15 bases between. The CDR3 length is 15 residues. Germline CDR1 reads SGHTA; CDR2 reads FQGNSA. The chain's CDR3 is CASSPGAGQNYGYTF. The CDR3, as DNA: TGTGCCAGCAGCCCAGGGGCAGGTCAAAACTATGGCTACACCTTC.

The gene calls are TRBV19 and TRBJ1-1; D gene uncertain. V was pared by 2 bases and J by 2 bases, with 6 bases between. CDR1 is LNHDA, CDR2 SQIVND, per germline (reference sequence). This CDR3 has 13 amino acids. For the CDR3, the DNA is TGTGCCAGTAGTATACCGTCTAACACTGAAGCTTTCTTT. Translating it yields CASSIPSNTEAFF. The variable domain in full, completed from reference TRBV19 and TRBJ1-1, reads DGGITQSPKYLFRKEGQNVTLSCEQNLNHDAMYWYRQDPGQGLRLIYYSQIVNDFQKGDIAEGYSVSREKKESFPLTVTSAQKNPTAFYLCASSIPSNTEAFFGQGTRLTVV.

In regard to this clone: Other DNA sequences within the sample encode an identical CDR3. This rearrangement joins TRBV20-1 to TRBJ1-2, with TRBD1 as a possible D gene (5 bases). Germline loops: CDR1 DFQATT, CDR2 SNEGSKA (reference sequence). This CDR3 spans 11 amino acids. Trimming removed 3 bases at V and 8 bases at J, with 10 bases between. In DNA, the CDR3 is TGCAGTGCTAGTCGGGGGGAAGGCTACACCTTC. Translation gives CSASRGEGYTF.

V gene TRBV10-1 combines with J gene TRBJ2-1; D is possibly TRBD1 (7 bases). Germline V lookup: CDR1 WNHNN, CDR2 SYGVQD (reference sequence). CDR3 length equals 13 residues. Trimming took 6 bases from V and 9 from J, leaving 15 bases between them. In DNA form, the CDR3 reads TGCGCCAGCAGCCGGGACAGAGCGGGTGAGCAGTTCTTC. Residues: CASSRDRAGEQFF.